The clone carrying this TCR beta chain was counted only a few times. TCRdb recomputed calls from the reads with MiXCR, one row per CDR3 protein. The sample lists some 270,000 distinct CDR3 sequences, around 15% occurring once. The data stem from a study of T cell repertoires in cytomegalovirus infection. V lost 1 base to trimming and J lost 4 bases, with 13 bases between them. CDR3 length: 15 residues. Germline V gene sequence: CDR1 MDHEN, CDR2 SYDVKM. Sequenced: CD8+ T cells from PBMCs. This sequence originates from a human donor in good health (CMV status not recorded). Some clones in this sample may be carry-over from other donors' samples. This chain connects TRBV28 to TRBJ1-1, with a tentative D call TRBD1 (6 bases). The CDR3 coding sequence is TGTGCCAGCAGTTTATCTCGTTGGGGGGCCACTGAAGCTTTCTTT. Encoded protein: CASSLSRWGATEAFF.